Sequencing of this TCR beta chain was carried out in a study of Graves' ophthalmopathy and Graves' hyperthyroidism. In its sample, this clonotype was seen many times. The V and J ends lost 4 bases and 4 bases, in that order; junction bases with no gene match: 14. The CDR3 consists of 20 residues. In germline, CDR1 is SGHRS, CDR2 YFSETQ. Aged 18 to 65, the patients with hyperthyroidism had under 2 months' duration and were newly diagnosed. Sampling approximately 10 ml of fresh peripheral blood provided the PBMCs. RNA served as the template for amplifying TCR beta CDR3 regions. The workflow started with a first-round RT-PCR run with HTBI primers and then moved on to a second-round multiplex PCR. From the multiplex PCR reads, TCRdb called clonotypes with MiXCR, one entry per CDR3 protein. The sample gives about 370,000 distinct CDR3 sequences, roughly a sixth of which show up once; roughly 2.3% is in the top ten.

The TCR comes from an adult woman with stable Graves' hyperthyroidism. The chain has TRBV5-1 and TRBJ2-2; 15 bases agree with TRBD2. The sample was peripheral blood. CDR3 amino acids: CASSNLGGLAGGPGTGELFF. The CDR3 nucleotides are TGCGCCAGCAGCAACTTAGGCGGACTAGCGGGAGGGCCGGGCACCGGGGAGCTGTTTTTT.